These 19 T cell receptor beta chains originate from one sample sequenced in a study of blood T cell repertoires in COVID-19. This table comes from immunoSEQ multiplex PCR, and its TCRdb copy is limited to in-frame clones, with some not included. This table has roughly 190,000 clones, about 88% appearing once. Specimen: PBMCs or T cells enriched from blood (not recorded which). These receptors originate from a woman between 40 and 50 years old in a cohort exposed to, infected with or recovered from COVID-19 (not recorded which).

The chain joins TRBV6-2 or TRBV6-3 to TRBJ1-4; D gene uncertain. The V gene lost 2 bases and the J gene lost 0 bases, with 19 bases spanning the gap. This CDR3 region has 19 residues. Per the germline V gene, CDR1 is MNHEY and CDR2 is SVGEGT. CDR3 sequence: CASSYTPSNMAATNEKLFF. The CDR3 nucleotides are TGTGCCAGCAGTTACACCCCTTCGAATATGGCAGCAACTAATGAAAAACTGTTTTTT.

The chain carries TRBV2 and TRBJ1-5; D uncertain. V lost 2 bases and J lost 2, with 16 bases in between. The CDR3 consists of 17 residues. Germline loops: CDR1 SNHLY, CDR2 FYNNEI. The chain's CDR3 is CASSERFLQFRNQPQHF. The CDR3, as DNA: TGTGCCAGCAGTGAAAGGTTCCTACAGTTCCGCAATCAGCCCCAGCATTTT.

The chain combines TRBV5-4 with TRBJ2-7, with 7 nucleotides matching TRBD1. Germline V gene data show CDR1 as SGHNT and CDR2 as YYREEE (reference sequence). V dropped 0 bases and J dropped 9; count of bases not matched to a gene: 15. This CDR3 spans 16 amino acids. The DNA for the CDR3 is TGTGCCAGCAGCTTGGCGAGGACAGGAGCCTTTGCCGCGCAGTACTTC. This gives the protein CASSLARTGAFAAQYF.

This clone was observed a handful of times. The chain uses TRBV6-1 and TRBJ1-2; 7 bases fit TRBD1. The germline gives CDR1 MNHNS, CDR2 SASEGT. Trimming removed 2 bases from V and 5 bases from J; junction bases left unmatched: 8. This CDR3 contains 15 residues. CDR3 DNA: TGTGCCAGCAGTGAACAAGAGACAGGGTTGTATGGCTACACCTTC. Amino acid sequence: CASSEQETGLYGYTF.

V gene TRBV27 combines with J gene TRBJ2-4, with 7 bases lining up with TRBD2. Germline lookup yields CDR1 MNHEY and CDR2 SMNVEV (reference sequence). The CDR3 totals 15 residues. V dropped 2 bases and J dropped 1; count of bases not matched to a gene: 2. CDR3 nucleotide sequence: TGTGCCAGCAGTTTACTCGGGGGGGCCAAAAACATTCAGTACTTC. It encodes CASSLLGGAKNIQYF.

This sequence joins TRBV19 and TRBJ2-3; 15 bases are shared with TRBD2. The CDR3 loop spans 19 amino acids. V shed 3 bases and J 0 bases; nucleotides not matched to a gene: 7. CDR1 is LNHDA and CDR2 is SQIVND in the germline V gene (reference sequence). This CDR3 is CASSILPGTSGGSTDTQYF. The DNA of the CDR3 is TGTGCCAGTAGTATCCTCCCCGGGACTAGCGGGGGGAGCACAGATACGCAGTATTTT. Full variable domain (missing parts from reference TRBV19 and TRBJ2-3): DGGITQSPKYLFRKEGQNVTLSCEQNLNHDAMYWYRQDPGQGLRLIYYSQIVNDFQKGDIAEGYSVSREKKESFPLTVTSAQKNPTAFYLCASSILPGTSGGSTDTQYFGPGTRLTVL.

This chain links TRBV21-1 with TRBJ1-6; TRBD1 is the table's D call and was not checked against the DNA. TRBV21-1 is noted as a pseudogene. The CDR3 extends over 20 amino acids. The CDR3 reads CASSKRETGERGFNNSPLHF. The CDR3 nucleotides read TGTGCCAGCAGCAAACGAGAGACAGGGGAGAGAGGGTTTAATAATTCACCCCTCCACTTT.

The chain couples TRBV28 to TRBJ1-1, with 8 bases that match TRBD1. Germline assignment: CDR1 MDHEN and CDR2 SYDVKM. The CDR3 loop spans 13 amino acids. V gave up 9 bases and J gave up 3 bases; unmatched junction bases: 6. CDR3: CASSGQVYTEAFF. CDR3 coding DNA: TGTGCCAGTTCGGGACAGGTGTACACTGAAGCTTTCTTT. Looking up the rest from reference TRBV28 and TRBJ1-1 gives the full variable domain: DVKVTQSSRYLVKRTGEKVFLECVQDMDHENMFWYRQDPGLGLRLIYFSYDVKMKEKGDIPEGYSVSREKKERFSLILESASTNQTSMYLCASSGQVYTEAFFGQGTRLTVV.

The chain couples TRBV7-2 to TRBJ2-1, with TRBD2 identical over 10 bases. There are 14 residues in the CDR3. CDR1 is SGHTA and CDR2 is FQGNSA in the germline V gene. Trimming at V came to 3 bases and at J to 6 bases, leaving 2 bases not matched to a gene. The CDR3 here is CASSFGLAVNEQFF. The CDR3 region has the DNA TGTGCCAGCAGCTTCGGACTAGCGGTCAATGAGCAGTTCTTC.

On this clone itself: Within the sample, other DNA sequences also encode this same CDR3. This chain connects TRBV27 to TRBJ1-5, with D tentatively TRBD1 (5 bases). V lost 6 bases, J lost 0 bases, and 9 bases lay in between. The CDR3 is 14 amino acids. Germline V gene data show CDR1 as MNHEY and CDR2 as SMNVEV (reference sequence). The CDR3 DNA follows: TGTGCCAGCAGCCCCCAGGGTAGCAATCAGCCCCAGCATTTT. Amino acids: CASSPQGSNQPQHF.

V and J are TRBV19 and TRBJ2-7; TRBD1 agrees at 10 bases. The CDR3 length is 14 residues. After removal of 3 bases from V and 2 bases from J, the junction contained 1 base not matched to a gene. Germline CDR1 LNHDA, CDR2 SQIVND (reference sequence). CDR3 amino acids: CASSIGQGAYEQYF. CDR3 bases: TGTGCCAGTAGTATCGGACAGGGGGCCTACGAGCAGTACTTC. Based on the CDR3 plus reference TRBV19 and TRBJ2-7, the full variable domain is DGGITQSPKYLFRKEGQNVTLSCEQNLNHDAMYWYRQDPGQGLRLIYYSQIVNDFQKGDIAEGYSVSREKKESFPLTVTSAQKNPTAFYLCASSIGQGAYEQYFGPGTRLTVT.

The chain uses TRBV2 and TRBJ1-3; TRBD1 aligns across 7 bases. V lost 7 bases to trimming and J lost 4 bases; unmatched junction nucleotides: 1. Germline V gene lookup returns CDR1 SNHLY and CDR2 FYNNEI. There are 12 residues in the CDR3. The CDR3 DNA reads TGTGCCAGCAAAGGGGGCGGAAACACCATATATTTT. As protein: CASKGGGNTIYF. Full variable domain (outside the CDR3, taken from reference TRBV2 and TRBJ1-3): EPEVTQTPSHQVTQMGQEVILRCVPISNHLYFYWYRQILGQKVEFLVSFYNNEISEKSEIFDDQFSVERPDGSNFTLKIRSTKLEDSAMYFCASKGGGNTIYFGEGSWLTVV.

V usage is TRBV29-1 and J usage is TRBJ1-3; D is uncertain. The V gene's germline CDR1 is SQVTM and CDR2 ANQGSEA. The V end was cut by 4 bases, the J end by 4 bases, with 5 bases between. This CDR3 is built from 11 residues. CDR3 in amino acids: CSVGAGNTIYF. In nucleotides, the CDR3 is TGCAGCGTTGGGGCGGGAAACACCATATATTTT.

V gene TRBV11-3 combines with J gene TRBJ1-2; tentative D call: TRBD1 (5 bases). Per the germline V gene, CDR1 is SGHNT and CDR2 is YENEEA. The CDR3 is made up of 13 amino acids. Trimming left V 3 bases short and J 1 base short, with 6 bases between. Here the CDR3 DNA reads TGTGCCAGCAGCTTTGACAGTAACTATGGCTACACCTTC. This gives the protein CASSFDSNYGYTF.

The rearrangement uses TRBV18 and TRBJ2-7; perhaps TRBD2 as D (5 bases). The V gene's germline CDR1 is KGHSH and CDR2 LQKENI. The CDR3 totals 13 residues. V was pared by 6 bases and J by 3 bases, with 12 bases between. The CDR3 reads CASSRSGSYEQYF. The CDR3 DNA reads TGTGCCAGCTCCCGTAGTGGGAGCTACGAGCAGTACTTC.

The rearrangement joins TRBV6-2 or TRBV6-3 to TRBJ2-7; the D gene is possibly TRBD2 (5 bases). With 4 bases removed from V and 4 bases from J, the gap between germline ends came to 20 bases. The germline V gene encodes CDR1 MNHEY and CDR2 SVGEGT. There are 16 residues in the CDR3. The CDR3 here is CASSFSSRGYRYEQYF. DNA for the CDR3: TGTGCCAGCAGTTTCTCCTCCCGGGGTTATCGGTACGAGCAGTACTTC.

This clone was observed many times. V is TRBV4-3 and J is TRBJ2-6; no clear D. The germline V gene has CDR1 LGHNA and CDR2 YSLEER. V lost 1 base and J lost 0, with 7 bases in between. The CDR3 spans 16 residues. The CDR3 is CASSQAFGSGANVLTF. The DNA of the CDR3 is TGCGCCAGCAGCCAAGCGTTCGGCTCTGGGGCCAACGTCCTGACTTTC.

This rearrangement joins TRBV19 to TRBJ1-2, with no clear D. The CDR3 covers 13 residues. Per germline, CDR1 LNHDA and CDR2 SQIVND (reference sequence). V dropped 4 bases and J dropped 8 bases, with 14 bases sitting between them. The CDR3 DNA reads as TGTGCCAGTAGTAAGGAGGGTGGACGCGGCTACACCTTC. It encodes CASSKEGGRGYTF.

The chain recombines TRBV29-1 with TRBJ2-7, with 13 bases aligning to TRBD2. CDR1 and CDR2 (germline): SQVTM, ANQGSEA. CDR3 size: 16 residues. After removal of 5 bases from V and 0 bases from J, the junction contained 7 bases not matched to a gene. As DNA, the CDR3 is TGCAGCGTTAGTACTAGCGGGGGGGCCTACTCCTACGAGCAGTACTTC. It yields the protein CSVSTSGGAYSYEQYF.